This T cell receptor beta chain was found in a study of cytomegalovirus exposure and HLA in healthy donors. The study, taken as a whole, reports: Exclusion as indistinguishable affected some V segments, including TRBV6-2 and TRBV6-3. Previous analysis showed most TCR beta V segments were productive about 90% or about 30% of the time. Association of a missense DCLRE1C variant with TCR beta V- and J-gene trimming was reported in a later analysis.

V dropped 3 bases and J dropped 4; count of bases not matched to a gene: 1. CDR1 is MRHNA and CDR2 is SNTAGT in the germline V gene. CDR3 length: 14 residues. The PCR ran on 60 Vbeta and 13 Jbeta primers. The protocol was immunoSEQ multiplex PCR, while the TCRdb copy is restricted to in-frame clones and leaves out a portion. The sample carries about 64,000 clones, around four fifths recorded once. Points on this clone: No antigen is known for it.

The chain is built from TRBV6-4 and TRBJ2-2; the match to TRBD2 covers 8 bases. The sample consisted of PBMCs. The sequence derives from a male donor in good health and CMV-seropositive. CDR3 DNA sequence: TGTGCCAGCAGTGAGCGGGGGGCCACCGGGGAGCTGTTTTTT. Protein sequence: CASSERGATGELFF.